Below are 6 T cell receptor beta chains sequenced from a single sample in a study of shared clonotypes between healthy human individuals. TCRdb keeps only in-frame clones here, not all; method: immunoSEQ multiplex PCR. The data hold 550,000 to 700,000 clones, with about three quarters observed a single time. The specimen was memory CD4+ T cells sorted from blood. As for subset: CD45RA-negative fraction. The source of these receptors is a young woman in good health.

The chain employs TRBV28 and TRBJ2-7, with D possibly called TRBD1 or TRBD2 (5 bases each). The CDR3 extends over 15 amino acids. CDR1 is MDHEN and CDR2 is SYDVKM in the germline V gene. The V gene lost 3 bases and the J gene lost 2 bases, with 14 bases spanning the gap. The CDR3 sequence is CASSFGGGRAYEQYF. CDR3 in DNA: TGTGCCAGCAGTTTCGGTGGGGGTCGGGCCTACGAGCAGTACTTC.

The rearrangement uses TRBV6-1 and TRBJ2-3; TRBD1 might be the D (5 bases). V gave up 1 base and J gave up 2 bases, with 10 bases separating them. CDR1 and CDR2 from the germline V gene are MNHNS and SASEGT. The CDR3 spans 15 residues. CDR3 protein: CASSEEGWVTDTQYF. For the CDR3, the DNA is TGTGCCAGCAGTGAAGAGGGGTGGGTCACAGATACGCAGTATTTT.

This clone occurred once. The chain is built from TRBV30 and TRBJ1-5; no clear D. The CDR3 consists of 13 residues. V lost 3 bases and J lost 3, with 9 bases in between. Germline values: CDR1 GTSNPN, CDR2 SVGIG (reference sequence). The CDR3 DNA follows: TGTGCCTGGAGGGGGAACAACAATCAGCCCCAGCATTTT. Its protein product is CAWRGNNNQPQHF.

The chain uses TRBV28 and TRBJ1-5, with D hard to call. The CDR3 runs 16 residues. The V end lost 8 bases, the J end lost 0 bases, and 17 bases lay between the germline ends. Germline V lookup: CDR1 MDHEN, CDR2 SYDVKM. This chain's CDR3 is CASGLSAANSNQPQHF. The CDR3 DNA sequence: TGTGCCAGCGGATTGTCGGCGGCAAATAGCAATCAGCCCCAGCATTTT.

The CDR3 coding sequence is TGTGCCAGCTCACCACTCAGGGACGAAAAACTGTTTTTT. It yields the protein CASSPLRDEKLFF. This rearrangement joins TRBV18 to TRBJ1-4, with a weak D call TRBD1 (5 bases). Germline V gives CDR1 KGHSH, CDR2 LQKENI. The CDR3 is made up of 13 amino acids. The germline V and J ends were trimmed by 1 base and 8 bases, with 8 bases remaining between them.

The chain uses TRBV5-1 and TRBJ2-1, with 10 bases matching TRBD2. V was pared by 3 bases and J by 9 bases, with 6 bases of the junction left unmatched. The length of the CDR3 is 14 residues. The germline V gene has CDR1 SGHRS and CDR2 YFSETQ. CDR3 loop: CASSSVSGRIEQFF. The CDR3 DNA follows: TGCGCCAGCAGCTCGGTTAGCGGGAGGATTGAGCAGTTCTTC.